This entry lists 18 T cell receptor beta chains sequenced from one sample in a study of blood T cell repertoires in COVID-19. The method was immunoSEQ multiplex PCR; TCRdb's version includes in-frame clones alone and lacks a portion of them. This sample carries roughly 140,000 clones, almost 90% of them seen once, and the ten largest clones take over 9.5%. What was sequenced was peripheral blood. These receptors all stem from a man aged 45-65 years with active or convalescent COVID-19.

In its sample, this clone was seen once. The rearrangement uses TRBV7-3 and TRBJ2-2, with 8 bases fitting TRBD2. The V and J ends lost 2 bases and 7 bases, in that order; junction bases with no gene match: 3. Per germline, CDR1 SGHTA and CDR2 FQGTGA. The CDR3 contains 14 residues. The CDR3: CASSLEREFGELFF. As DNA, the CDR3 is TGTGCCAGCAGCTTAGAGCGGGAGTTCGGGGAGCTGTTTTTT.

The chain joins TRBV3-1 (or the pseudogene TRBV3-2) to TRBJ1-6; TRBD1 aligns across 8 bases. The germline V gene has CDR1 LGHDT and CDR2 YNNKEL (reference sequence). The CDR3 contains 16 residues. With 1 base clipped from V and 6 bases from J, the junction kept 5 bases outside the gene matches. CDR3 sequence (DNA): TGTGCCAGCAGCCAAGGGGTGGACAGGGTTAATTCACCCCTCCACTTT. This codes for CASSQGVDRVNSPLHF.

The chain employs TRBV20-1 and TRBJ2-7; D gene unclear. Germline lookup yields CDR1 DFQATT and CDR2 SNEGSKA (reference sequence). The CDR3 spans 11 residues. The V gene lost 3 bases and the J gene lost 2 bases, with 5 bases spanning the gap. The CDR3: CSASQAYEQYF. The DNA for the CDR3 is TGCAGTGCTAGTCAGGCCTACGAGCAGTACTTC.

The chain couples TRBV9 to TRBJ2-2; D possibly corresponds to TRBD1 (5 bases). V was trimmed by 5 bases and J by 7 bases, leaving 18 bases between them. Germline CDR1 and CDR2: SGDLS and YYNGEE. The CDR3 covers 15 residues. CDR3 sequence: CASSKLDITVGELFF. In DNA, the CDR3 is TGTGCCAGCAGTAAATTGGACATAACGGTCGGGGAGCTGTTTTTT.

J is TRBJ2-3 and V is TRBV24-1; perhaps TRBD2 as D (5 bases). V was pared by 3 bases and J by 2 bases, with 8 bases between. This CDR3 has 14 amino acids. Germline CDR1 and CDR2: KGHDR and SFDVKD. The CDR3 here is CATSDNRDTDTQYF. The CDR3, as DNA: TGTGCCACCAGTGATAACCGGGACACAGATACGCAGTATTTT.

The rearrangement uses TRBV27 and TRBJ2-5; the match to TRBD2 covers 9 bases. V dropped 1 base and J dropped 5; count of bases not matched to a gene: 8. The CDR3 runs 16 residues. Germline CDR1 reads MNHEY; CDR2 reads SMNVEV (reference sequence). The CDR3 spells CASSLYSAGGRETQYF. The CDR3, as DNA: TGTGCCAGCAGTTTATATTCCGCGGGAGGGCGGGAGACCCAGTACTTC.

The chain links TRBV10-1 to TRBJ1-6; possibly TRBD1 for D (5 bases). V gave up 3 bases and J gave up 8 bases, with 8 bases separating them. This CDR3 spans 13 amino acids. Germline V lookup: CDR1 WNHNN, CDR2 SYGVQD (reference sequence). The CDR3 region has the DNA TGCGCCAGCAGTGACAGGGTTGATTCACCCCTCCACTTT. Protein product: CASSDRVDSPLHF.

J is TRBJ1-5 and V is TRBV28; 7 bases are shared with TRBD1. J was trimmed by 0 bases and V by 6 bases; bases with no gene match: 5. The germline CDR1 and CDR2 sequences are MDHEN and SYDVKM. The CDR3 runs to 15 residues. CDR3: CASRPGGTSNQPQHF. The CDR3 region has the DNA TGTGCCAGCAGACCAGGGGGGACTAGCAATCAGCCCCAGCATTTT. Full variable domain (missing parts from reference TRBV28 and TRBJ1-5): DVKVTQSSRYLVKRTGEKVFLECVQDMDHENMFWYRQDPGLGLRLIYFSYDVKMKEKGDIPEGYSVSREKKERFSLILESASTNQTSMYLCASRPGGTSNQPQHFGDGTRLSIL.

This chain uses TRBV3-1 (or the pseudogene TRBV3-2) with TRBJ2-1; D gene ambiguous. Looked up from germline, CDR1 is LGHDT and CDR2 is YNNKEL (reference sequence). The V and J ends lost 5 bases and 6 bases respectively, with 8 bases between them. The CDR3 extends over 12 amino acids. This CDR3 reads CASSATANEQFF. CDR3 bases: TGTGCCAGCAGCGCCACAGCCAATGAGCAGTTCTTC.

The chain joins TRBV5-1 to TRBJ2-1; 16 nucleotides align to TRBD2. The CDR3 has 17 amino acids. Germline-derived CDR1 and CDR2 are SGHRS and YFSETQ. The trim removed 4 bases at V and 9 bases at J, leaving 10 bases unmatched. Here the CDR3 reads CASSIGTSGRAGREQFF. In DNA, the CDR3 is TGCGCCAGCAGCATCGGGACTAGCGGGAGGGCCGGTCGTGAGCAGTTCTTC.

The genes are TRBV12-3 or TRBV12-4 and TRBJ2-2, with D tentatively TRBD1 (5 bases). The CDR3 totals 13 residues. V was shortened by 8 bases and J by 0 bases, with 7 bases between the two germline ends. The CDR3 is CASETANTGELFF. The CDR3 region has the DNA TGTGCCAGCGAGACAGCGAACACCGGGGAGCTGTTTTTT.

This chain joins TRBV5-5 and TRBJ1-2; 9 bases align to TRBD1. Losses at the gene ends were 4 bases for V and 3 bases for J; bases not matched to a gene: 1. CDR1 is SGHKS, CDR2 YYEKEE, per germline (reference sequence). CDR3 size: 13 residues. This chain's CDR3 is CASSRQGDYGYTF. The CDR3 DNA reads as TGTGCCAGCAGCCGACAGGGGGACTATGGCTACACCTTC.

This clone came up a few times. This chain connects TRBV19 to TRBJ1-3; TRBD1 matches 9 bases. With V trimmed by 3 bases and J by 4 bases, 1 base remained unmatched. CDR1 is LNHDA, CDR2 SQIVND, per germline (reference sequence). The CDR3 sequence is 14 residues long. The CDR3 is CASSIGQGGNTIYF. The CDR3 bases are TGTGCCAGTAGTATCGGACAGGGGGGAAACACCATATATTTT.

Note on this clone: Within the sample, other DNA sequences also encode this same CDR3. The chain combines TRBV18 with TRBJ2-7; D is perhaps TRBD1 (6 bases). V lost 3 bases, J lost 2 bases, and 11 bases lay in between. The CDR3 is 14 residues long. Looked up from germline, CDR1 is KGHSH and CDR2 is LQKENI. This CDR3 reads CASSPGRTAYEQYF. CDR3 nucleotide sequence: TGTGCCAGCTCACCGGGGCGGACAGCCTACGAGCAGTACTTC.

The chain combines TRBV25-1 with TRBJ2-7; TRBD1 is a possible D gene (6 bases). Germline lookup yields CDR1 MGHDK and CDR2 SYGVNS. The CDR3 spans 15 residues. Trimming removed 4 bases at V and 3 bases at J, with 16 bases between. Written as DNA, the CDR3 is TGTGCCAGCAGTGGTACAGGGTTCGTCTACTACGAGCAGTACTTC. The encoded protein is CASSGTGFVYYEQYF.

Regarding this clone: Its ends do not fully match the called genes, so a read error is possible. V and J are TRBV18 and TRBJ2-1; 7 nucleotides align to TRBD2. CDR1 and CDR2 from the germline V gene are KGHSH and LQKENI. The CDR3 totals 15 residues. The CDR3 is CASSPPAGAYNEQFF. The CDR3, as DNA: TGTGCCAGCTCCCCACCGGCGGGAGCATACAATGAGCAGTTCTTC.

The chain combines TRBV5-4 with TRBJ1-2; tentatively, D is TRBD1 (6 bases). This CDR3 has 16 residues. Germline V gene lookup returns CDR1 SGHNT and CDR2 YYREEE (reference sequence). V lost 10 bases and J 8 bases, leaving 30 bases between the germline ends. CDR3 sequence: CAGRRTGRGVPGGYTF. Here the CDR3 DNA reads TGTGCCGGCCGCCGAACGGGCAGGGGCGTCCCGGGAGGCTACACCTTC.

The V call is TRBV14, the J call TRBJ1-2; D unclear. The CDR3 runs to 12 residues. Per the germline V gene, CDR1 is SGHDN and CDR2 is FVKESK. Trimming stripped 2 bases from V and 2 bases from J, with 3 bases between. The CDR3 coding sequence is TGTGCCAGCAGCCAACAGAACTATGGCTACACCTTC. Translation: CASSQQNYGYTF.